This T cell receptor (beta chain) emerged from a study of cytomegalovirus exposure and HLA in healthy donors. Germline V gene data show CDR1 as SGHTA and CDR2 as FQGNSA. The CDR3 is 13 residues long. Trimming took off 3 bases at V and 2 bases at J, with 8 bases between the two ends. The approximately 120-subject validation cohort, separate from the approximately 670-subject first cohort, included the donors. Method: immunoSEQ multiplex PCR; TCRdb's copy keeps in-frame clones and lacks some. The table lists fewer than 120,000 clones, around nine tenths of them singletons, with around 2% in the top ten.

This sequence originates from a woman under 30 in good health and CMV-seronegative. The V call is TRBV7-2, the J call TRBJ2-7; D uncertain. The sequencing input was PBMCs. The CDR3 protein is CASSFTGAYEQYF. In DNA form, the CDR3 reads TGTGCCAGCAGCTTCACTGGAGCCTACGAGCAGTACTTC.